This is a list of T cell receptor beta chains from one sample in a study of T cells in Graves' hyperthyroidism and ophthalmopathy. TCRdb called the multiplex PCR reads again in MiXCR, with one record for every CDR3 protein. The sample lists 660,000 or so distinct CDR3 sequences; about 20% were seen once. Sequenced sample: blood. The receptor set was obtained from a man aged 30 to 39 with Graves' ophthalmopathy. CDR3s include the opening cysteine and the closing phenylalanine or tryptophan. The D gene is left open where the match is weak. Size is stated for part of the rows, as once, few or many counts, or as a class when the clone is expanded.

TRBV28	TRBJ1-2	many	-	CASSLSGGDRGYTF	TGTGCCAGCAGTTTATCGGGGGGGGATCGGGGCTACACCTTC
TRBV12-3/TRBV12-4	TRBJ2-3	few	TRBD1	CASSFGQGADTQYF	TGTGCCAGCAGTTTTGGACAGGGGGCAGATACGCAGTATTTT
TRBV6-2/TRBV6-3	TRBJ1-2	-	TRBD1	CASSYQGEDHYGYTF	TGTGCCAGCAGTTACCAGGGGGAGGACCACTATGGCTACACCTTC
TRBV6-1	TRBJ2-1	many	-	CASRINRASNEQFF	TGTGCCAGCAGGATAAACAGGGCCTCCAATGAGCAGTTCTTC
TRBV30	TRBJ2-7	many	-	CAWKGAGYEQYF	TGTGCCTGGAAAGGGGCAGGCTACGAGCAGTACTTC
TRBV30	TRBJ2-3	-	-	CAWSLGADTQYF	TGTGCCTGGAGTCTAGGGGCAGATACGCAGTATTTT
TRBV30	TRBJ2-1	-	-	CAWSVSGNNEQFF	TGTGCCTGGAGTGTTTCGGGTAACAATGAGCAGTTCTTC
TRBV7-9	TRBJ2-1	-	TRBD2	CASSLGSTGDRDYHNEQFF	TGTGCCAGCAGCTTAGGAAGCACAGGAGACCGGGACTACCACAATGAGCAGTTCTTC
TRBV4-1	TRBJ2-3	-	-	CASSPSPTLSSTDTQYF	TGCGCCAGCAGCCCGAGTCCGACCCTATCTAGCACAGATACGCAGTATTTT
TRBV5-1	TRBJ1-6	many	TRBD1	CASSRQGSSPLHF	TGCGCCAGCAGCAGACAGGGATCTTCACCCCTCCACTTT
TRBV20-1	TRBJ2-3	few	-	CSARGLGGITDTQYF	TGCAGTGCTAGAGGGTTAGGGGGGATCACAGATACGCAGTATTTT
TRBV18	TRBJ2-3	many	-	CASSLQGTTNTQYF	TGTGCCAGCTCGCTCCAGGGGACGACGAATACGCAGTATTTT
TRBV12-3/TRBV12-4	TRBJ1-1	few	-	CASSAGRRSTEAFF	TGTGCCAGCAGTGCCGGGAGGAGGTCCACTGAAGCTTTCTTT
TRBV20-1	TRBJ1-1	few	-	CSAPQLVNTEAFF	TGCAGTGCTCCCCAACTTGTGAACACTGAAGCTTTCTTT
TRBV29-1	TRBJ1-6	few	-	CSVAGDGYNSPLHF	TGCAGCGTTGCGGGGGACGGATATAATTCACCCCTCCACTTT
TRBV9	TRBJ2-5	-	TRBD2	CASSVGLAGVRRETQYF	TGTGCCAGCAGCGTCGGACTAGCGGGAGTGAGAAGAGAGACCCAGTACTTC
TRBV20-1	TRBJ2-7	many	-	CSAPPHPDYEQYF	TGCAGTGCCCCCCCCCACCCGGACTACGAGCAGTACTTC
TRBV4-2	TRBJ2-7	few	TRBD1	CASSQGGQDEQYF	TGTGCCAGCAGCCAAGGGGGACAGGACGAGCAGTACTTC
TRBV4-1	TRBJ2-7	-	-	CASSQGWVGPYEQYF	TGCGCCAGCAGCCAAGGGTGGGTAGGGCCCTACGAGCAGTACTTC
TRBV2	TRBJ2-7	many	-	CASSVVESYEQYF	TGTGCCAGCAGTGTTGTGGAGTCCTACGAGCAGTACTTC
TRBV7-6	TRBJ2-1	few	TRBD2	CASSLAPGLAYNEQFF	TGTGCCAGCAGCTTAGCGCCGGGACTAGCGTACAATGAGCAGTTCTTC
TRBV12-3/TRBV12-4	TRBJ1-3	few	-	CASSLSGGNWNTIYF	TGTGCCAGCAGTTTATCGGGCGGCAATTGGAACACCATATATTTT
TRBV20-1	TRBJ1-5	few	-	CSARDGGGGYNQPQHF	TGCAGTGCTAGAGATGGTGGGGGAGGCTACAATCAGCCCCAGCATTTT
TRBV28	TRBJ2-1	many	TRBD2	CASSSLAGDEQFF	TGTGCCAGCAGTTCGTTAGCGGGAGATGAGCAGTTCTTC
TRBV7-3	TRBJ2-4	few	-	CASSLTPREWDIQYF	TGTGCCAGCAGCTTAACGCCCAGGGAATGGGACATTCAGTACTTC
TRBV7-3	TRBJ2-7	many	TRBD2	CASSQLAGPYEQYF	TGTGCCAGCAGCCAATTAGCGGGCCCCTACGAGCAGTACTTC
TRBV10-3	TRBJ2-3	-	-	CASKDREGSTDTQYF	TGTGCCAGCAAGGACAGGGAGGGCTCCACAGATACGCAGTATTTT
TRBV6-1	TRBJ1-3	many	-	CASSGQFSSGNTIYF	TGTGCCAGCAGTGGACAGTTTAGCTCTGGAAACACCATATATTTT
TRBV2	TRBJ2-7	few	-	CASSKEGPEQYF	TGTGCCAGCAGTAAGGAGGGACCCGAGCAGTACTTC
TRBV30	TRBJ2-7	-	-	CACLQGTVESGSYEQYF	TGTGCCTGTCTCCAGGGGACCGTAGAAAGCGGATCCTACGAGCAGTACTTC
TRBV28	TRBJ2-7	many	-	CASRQGVGQYF	TGTGCCAGCAGACAGGGTGTCGGGCAGTACTTC
TRBV7-9	TRBJ2-1	-	-	CASSGRGNYNEQFF	TGTGCCAGCAGCGGGCGGGGCAACTACAATGAGCAGTTCTTC
TRBV6-6	TRBJ2-7	few	TRBD1	CASSYPGTVEQYF	TGTGCCAGCAGTTACCCCGGGACAGTCGAGCAGTACTTC
TRBV7-8	TRBJ2-1	many	TRBD1	CASSLTPGQGPYNEQFF	TGTGCCAGCAGCTTGACCCCGGGACAGGGACCCTACAATGAGCAGTTCTTC
TRBV10-3	TRBJ2-3	-	TRBD2	CAISEAASGALTVDTQYF	TGTGCCATCAGTGAAGCTGCTAGCGGAGCCTTAACGGTAGATACGCAGTATTTT
TRBV4-3	TRBJ1-1	few	TRBD1	CASSQVGQGGGTEAFF	TGCGCCAGCAGCCAAGTAGGACAGGGGGGAGGCACTGAAGCTTTCTTT
TRBV6-6	TRBJ1-1	many	TRBD1	CASSYPGQGSEAFF	TGTGCCAGCAGTTACCCCGGACAGGGGTCTGAAGCTTTCTTT
TRBV10-2	TRBJ1-6	few	-	CASSESFRVGSPLHF	TGCGCCAGCAGTGAGTCTTTCAGAGTGGGTTCACCCCTCCACTTT